This T cell receptor beta chain derives from a study of shared clonotypes between healthy human individuals. With regard to this clone: Its antigen is as yet unknown.

Study-wide results and caveats: Researchers found naive subsets generally carried larger estimated richness than memory subsets.

Here immunoSEQ multiplex PCR was the method, and the copy in TCRdb shows in-frame clones only, minus some. The table has roughly 1,000,000 clones, approximately 78% seen once. Germline assignment: CDR1 KGHSH and CDR2 LQKENI. The CDR3 totals 14 residues. V lost 6 bases and J 6 bases, leaving 15 bases between the germline ends. The clonotype was recovered from a man between 18 and 29 years old in good health. Some clones in this sample may be carry-over from other donors' samples. The specimen sequenced was memory CD4+ T cells from PBMCs. Subset given: CD45RA-negative fraction. This chain uses TRBV18 with TRBJ1-5, with D hard to call. The CDR3 here is CASSAGRPPQPQHF. CDR3 DNA: TGTGCCAGCTCGGCGGGCCGCCCCCCTCAGCCCCAGCATTTT.